The 30 T cell receptor beta chains below were found in one sample sequenced in a study of T cell repertoires in cytomegalovirus infection. MiXCR, run by TCRdb on the reads, gives a single entry per CDR3 protein. The data show about 680,000 distinct CDR3 sequences, 24% seen once. The sequenced sample consisted of CD8+ T cells from PBMCs. The receptors stem from a human donor in good health (CMV status not recorded). Some clones in this sample may be carry-over from other donors' samples.

V gene TRBV27 combines with J gene TRBJ2-6; TRBD1 is a possible D gene (6 bases). Germline V gene data show CDR1 as MNHEY and CDR2 as SMNVEV (reference sequence). The CDR3 is 15 amino acids. Trimming took off 6 bases at V and 2 bases at J, with 11 bases between the two ends. The chain's CDR3 is CASSPQGPGANVLTF. CDR3 DNA: TGTGCCAGCAGCCCACAGGGACCTGGGGCCAACGTCCTGACTTTC.

This clonotype was observed a handful of times. The chain carries TRBV20-1 and TRBJ2-3; unclear D gene. There are 12 residues in the CDR3. From germline, CDR1 is DFQATT and CDR2 SNEGSKA (reference sequence). Trimming removed 4 bases at V and 2 bases at J, with 7 bases between. The CDR3 DNA follows: TGCAGTGCTAATCTCATCACAGATACGCAGTATTTT. It translates to CSANLITDTQYF.

V and J are TRBV2 and TRBJ1-2, with D perhaps TRBD1 (5 bases). Germline V gives CDR1 SNHLY, CDR2 FYNNEI. The CDR3 loop spans 10 amino acids. Trimming took 8 bases from V and 9 from J, leaving 10 bases between them. CDR3 sequence (DNA): TGTGCCAGCTCGGGACTCAGCTACACCTTC. This encodes CASSGLSYTF.

This clonotype was recorded at least ten times. J is TRBJ1-4 and V is TRBV7-9; D call uncertain. Germline assignment: CDR1 SEHNR and CDR2 FQNEAQ (reference sequence). V was cut by 5 bases and J by 2 bases, with 12 bases left in between. There are 15 residues in the CDR3. CDR3 in amino acids: CASSGTDSTNEKLFF. Here the CDR3 DNA reads TGTGCCAGCAGCGGCACGGACTCCACTAATGAAAAACTGTTTTTT.

On this clonotype: One end of the junction does not line up with germline, which may come from a read error. V is TRBV14 and J is TRBJ2-1; D gene unclear. Germline CDR1 is SGHDN and CDR2 is FVKESK. The CDR3 length is 12 residues. This CDR3 reads CASSRVHNGQFF. CDR3 nucleotides: TGTGCCAGCAGCCGGGTCCACAATGGGCAGTTCTTC.

Ten or more counts support this clonotype. The rearrangement links TRBV28 to TRBJ2-7, with D possibly matching TRBD2 (5 bases). Germline V gene sequence: CDR1 MDHEN, CDR2 SYDVKM. Trimming pared 5 bases from V and 3 bases from J, leaving 17 bases between. The CDR3 runs 15 residues. The CDR3 coding sequence is TGTGCCAGCAGTGGCGTGGGCAGGAGGTTCTACGAGCAGTACGTC. Protein sequence: CASSGVGRRFYEQYV.

This clonotype has ten or more counts. CDR3 residues: CASSRGTATTDTQYF. The CDR3 DNA reads TGTGCCAGCAGCCGAGGGACAGCAACCACAGATACGCAGTATTTT. V usage is TRBV7-9 and J usage is TRBJ2-3, with 7 bases identical to TRBD1. Germline V lookup: CDR1 SEHNR, CDR2 FQNEAQ (reference sequence). The CDR3 extends over 15 amino acids. The J segment lost 2 bases and the V segment lost 5 bases, leaving 7 bases of the junction unmatched. Using reference TRBV7-9 and TRBJ2-3 for the parts outside the CDR3, the full variable domain is DTGVSQNPRHKITKRGQNVTFRCDPISEHNRLYWYRQTLGQGPEFLTYFQNEAQLEKSRLLSDRFSAERPKGSFSTLEIQRTEQGDSAMYLCASSRGTATTDTQYFGPGTRLTVL.

This clonotype was detected only a few times. The rearrangement links TRBV12-5 to TRBJ2-2; TRBD1 or TRBD2 may be the D gene (5 bases each). V was shortened by 2 bases and J by 2 bases, with 9 bases between the two germline ends. The CDR3 loop spans 15 amino acids. The germline V gene encodes CDR1 LGHNT and CDR2 FRNRAP. CDR3: CASGLRGDNTGELFF. CDR3 DNA: TGTGCTAGTGGTTTGAGAGGGGACAACACCGGGGAGCTGTTTTTT.

There are a few counts of this clonotype. CDR3 in amino acids: CAISENGQPAQHF. As DNA, the CDR3 is TGTGCCATCAGTGAAAACGGACAACCGGCCCAGCATTTT. The gene calls are TRBV10-3 and TRBJ1-5; the D gene is possibly TRBD1 (5 bases). From germline, CDR1 is ENHRY and CDR2 SYGVKD. The CDR3 is made up of 13 amino acids. Trimming left V 3 bases short and J 11 bases short, with 14 bases between.

The rearrangement uses TRBV29-1 and TRBJ1-1; D perhaps matches TRBD1 (5 bases). Deletions cut 4 bases from V and 5 bases from J, with 14 bases between. Germline-derived CDR1 and CDR2 are SQVTM and ANQGSEA. The CDR3 is 13 residues long. Here the CDR3 reads CSVAKGADTEAFF. DNA of the CDR3: TGCAGCGTTGCGAAAGGGGCGGATACTGAAGCTTTCTTT.

This clonotype came up many times. CDR3 coding DNA: TGTGCCAGCAGCCGAAAATTCGCGGGGGCTCAAGAAAAACTGTTTTTT. Translation: CASSRKFAGAQEKLFF. The chain has TRBV7-6 and TRBJ1-4; D is perhaps TRBD1 (6 bases). Trimming shortened V by 5 bases and J by 8 bases, and 21 bases separated the two germline ends. The CDR3 is made up of 16 amino acids. CDR1 and CDR2 from the germline V gene are SGHVS and FNYEAQ.

Many counts were recorded for this clonotype. The chain uses TRBV7-9 and TRBJ2-2, with D possibly TRBD1 on 5 matching bases. The CDR3 is 15 residues long. V was pared by 1 base and J by 4 bases, with 10 bases between. Per the germline V gene, CDR1 is SEHNR and CDR2 is FQNEAQ (reference sequence). CDR3 nucleotide sequence: TGTGCCAGCAGCTTAGAGAGACAGATCACCGGGGAGCTGTTTTTT. Amino acids: CASSLERQITGELFF.

The genes are TRBV19 and TRBJ1-1; tentative D call: TRBD1 (6 bases). Germline lookup yields CDR1 LNHDA and CDR2 SQIVND (reference sequence). Trimming took off 7 bases at V and 5 bases at J, with 17 bases between the two ends. The length of the CDR3 is 14 residues. CDR3 amino acids: CASTRPDRKTEAFF. CDR3 bases: TGTGCCAGTACCCGGCCCGACAGGAAGACTGAAGCTTTCTTT.

In this sample, this clonotype turned up many times. The rearrangement joins TRBV12-3 or TRBV12-4 to TRBJ1-4; D remains ambiguous. V was clipped by 4 bases and J by 8 bases, with 17 bases between them. The CDR3 contains 15 residues. The CDR3 reads CASSYLSTLGEKLFF. In nucleotides, the CDR3 is TGTGCCAGCAGTTATCTATCGACTTTGGGCGAAAAACTGTTTTTT.

This chain links TRBV20-1 with TRBJ2-7, with TRBD1 matching 9 bases. The V segment lost 5 bases and the J segment 1 base; nucleotides outside the gene matches: 15. CDR3 length equals 17 residues. CDR1 is DFQATT, CDR2 SNEGSKA, per germline (reference sequence). CDR3 protein: CSAPPPARTGESYEQYV. The CDR3 bases are TGCAGTGCTCCGCCTCCCGCCAGGACAGGGGAATCCTACGAGCAGTACGTC.

The rearrangement uses TRBV5-1 and TRBJ2-1; D remains unclear. This CDR3 contains 13 residues. Trimming stripped 2 bases from V and 4 bases from J, with 7 bases between. The germline gives CDR1 SGHRS, CDR2 YFSETQ. Here the CDR3 DNA reads TGCGCCAGCAGCTTCCCTGTATACAATGAGCAGTTCTTC. As protein: CASSFPVYNEQFF.

In this sample, this clonotype turned up a few times. The chain uses TRBV6-2 or TRBV6-3 and TRBJ2-2, with 7 bases lining up with TRBD2. The trim removed 8 bases at V and 0 bases at J, leaving 3 bases unmatched. The CDR3 loop spans 14 amino acids. Germline assignment: CDR1 MNHEY and CDR2 SVGEGT. CDR3 in amino acids: CASRLASNTGELFF. The CDR3 DNA is TGTGCCAGCCGACTAGCATCGAACACCGGGGAGCTGTTTTTT.

This clonotype showed up many times. The gene calls are TRBV7-8 and TRBJ2-2; 8 bases fit TRBD2. This CDR3 has 17 amino acids. CDR1 is SGHVS, CDR2 FQNEAQ, per germline. V was pared by 1 base and J by 7 bases, with 11 bases of the junction left unmatched. The CDR3 loop is CASSLVVSGDLNGELFF. The CDR3, as DNA: TGTGCCAGCAGCTTAGTGGTTAGCGGGGACCTGAACGGGGAGCTGTTTTTT.

The chain combines TRBV5-5 with TRBJ2-1; unclear D gene. The CDR3 consists of 13 residues. Per germline, CDR1 SGHKS and CDR2 YYEKEE (reference sequence). With 5 bases removed from V and 8 bases from J, the gap between germline ends came to 14 bases. The CDR3 DNA sequence: TGTGCCAGCAGATTCGAAGGATTGCATGAGCAGTTCTTC. Its protein is CASRFEGLHEQFF.

The chain couples TRBV5-6 to TRBJ1-1; D is uncertain. The CDR3 contains 17 residues. V dropped 0 bases and J dropped 1 base, with 16 bases sitting between them. Germline V gives CDR1 SGHDT, CDR2 YYEEEE. DNA for the CDR3: TGTGCCAGCAGCTTGGACCCCTCGTGGGTCCCGAACACTGAAGCTTTCTTT. Amino acid sequence: CASSLDPSWVPNTEAFF.

Many counts were recorded for this clonotype. The chain recombines TRBV28 with TRBJ2-2; tentative D call: TRBD1 (6 bases). The V gene's germline CDR1 is MDHEN and CDR2 SYDVKM. The V gene lost 5 bases and the J gene lost 1 base, with 8 bases spanning the gap. This CDR3 is built from 14 residues. This CDR3 is CASSRQENTGELFF. For the CDR3, the DNA is TGTGCCAGCAGTAGACAGGAGAACACCGGGGAGCTGTTTTTT. Combining the CDR3 with reference TRBV28 and TRBJ2-2 gives the whole variable domain DVKVTQSSRYLVKRTGEKVFLECVQDMDHENMFWYRQDPGLGLRLIYFSYDVKMKEKGDIPEGYSVSREKKERFSLILESASTNQTSMYLCASSRQENTGELFFGEGSRLTVL.

This clonotype showed up many times. This chain links TRBV6-1 with TRBJ2-4, with D possibly TRBD1 on 6 matching bases. Looked up from germline, CDR1 is MNHNS and CDR2 is SASEGT. This CDR3 is 14 amino acids long. The V gene lost 11 bases and the J gene lost 10 bases, with 24 bases spanning the gap. CDR3 sequence reads: CAPRDKQVVRIQYF. As DNA, the CDR3 is TGTGCCCCCCGGGACAAACAAGTAGTAAGGATTCAGTACTTC.

The V gene is TRBV6-2 or TRBV6-3, the J gene TRBJ1-1; 8 bases line up with TRBD1. Germline trimming cut 2 bases from V and 10 bases from J; bases unmatched to any gene: 3. This CDR3 is built from 12 residues. CDR1 is MNHEY and CDR2 is SVGEGT in the germline V gene. The DNA of the CDR3 is TGTGCCAGCAGTTACACCGGGACAGGAGCTTTCTTT. Amino acids: CASSYTGTGAFF.

The J gene is TRBJ2-7, the V gene TRBV7-4; perhaps TRBD2 as D (6 bases). V lost 3 bases to trimming and J lost 2 bases, with 11 bases between them. This CDR3 has 14 amino acids. Germline CDR1 is SGHVT and CDR2 is SQSDAQ. CDR3 sequence (DNA): TGTGCCAGCAGCTTGGGGGGTTTACCCTACGAGCAGTACTTC. Amino acids: CASSLGGLPYEQYF.

This clonotype was found a few times. The chain recombines TRBV7-2 with TRBJ2-3; TRBD2 aligns across 8 bases. The ends lost 3 bases at V and 0 bases at J; junction bases unmatched: 17. The CDR3 is 20 residues long. Germline V gene sequence: CDR1 SGHTA, CDR2 FQGNSA. This CDR3 is CASSFNGGLAGLISTDTQYF. For the CDR3, the DNA is TGTGCCAGCAGCTTCAATGGAGGCCTAGCGGGTCTGATCAGCACAGATACGCAGTATTTT.

This clonotype showed up just a few times. The V call is TRBV9, the J call TRBJ2-1, with 10 bases lining up with TRBD2. V shed 4 bases, J shed 0 bases, and the junction held 7 bases outside the gene matches. Germline V lookup: CDR1 SGDLS, CDR2 YYNGEE. CDR3 length equals 17 residues. The CDR3 DNA sequence: TGTGCCAGCAGCTCCCAGCGGGGGGGTAGCTCCTACAATGAGCAGTTCTTC. Translated: CASSSQRGGSSYNEQFF.

This clonotype was counted many times. The V and J genes are TRBV28 and TRBJ1-4; D is unclear. There are 16 residues in the CDR3. Trimming pared 6 bases from V and 8 bases from J, leaving 22 bases between. Germline-derived CDR1 and CDR2 are MDHEN and SYDVKM. CDR3 sequence reads: CASRLRLWRLDEKLFF. As DNA, the CDR3 is TGTGCCAGCAGGTTAAGACTATGGAGGTTGGACGAAAAACTGTTTTTT.

This sequence joins TRBV19 and TRBJ1-5; D gene ambiguous. This CDR3 has 15 residues. Germline V gene sequence: CDR1 LNHDA, CDR2 SQIVND (reference sequence). Between the trimmed V and J ends, which lost 7 bases and 0 bases, there was a span of 13 bases. This CDR3 reads CASKVPFDSNQPQHF. The CDR3 nucleotides read TGTGCCAGTAAAGTTCCGTTCGATAGCAATCAGCCCCAGCATTTT.

This clonotype occurred many times. This chain links TRBV7-2 with TRBJ1-5, with D maybe TRBD1 (5 bases). The germline V and J ends were trimmed by 1 base and 3 bases, with 13 bases remaining between them. Germline V gene data show CDR1 as SGHTA and CDR2 as FQGNSA. This CDR3 comprises 16 residues. The CDR3 sequence is CASSLVRDGNNQPQHF. DNA of the CDR3: TGTGCCAGCAGCTTAGTAAGGGACGGGAACAATCAGCCCCAGCATTTT.

V gene TRBV7-9 combines with J gene TRBJ1-2, with unresolved D. This CDR3 has 15 amino acids. Trimming removed 5 bases at V and 0 bases at J, with 13 bases between. Germline V gene sequence: CDR1 SEHNR, CDR2 FQNEAQ (reference sequence). CDR3 sequence: CASSPGAAANYGYTF. CDR3 in DNA: TGTGCCAGCAGCCCCGGTGCTGCGGCTAACTATGGCTACACCTTC. The variable domain in full, completed from reference TRBV7-9 and TRBJ1-2, reads DTGVSQNPRHKITKRGQNVTFRCDPISEHNRLYWYRQTLGQGPEFLTYFQNEAQLEKSRLLSDRFSAERPKGSFSTLEIQRTEQGDSAMYLCASSPGAAANYGYTFGSGTRLTVV.